This passage covers 28 T cell receptor beta chains from one sample sequenced in a study of CD8 T cells in ankylosing spondylitis. TCRdb ran MiXCR on the 5' RACE reads and lists one entry per CDR3 protein. The table lists about 220,000 distinct CDR3 sequences, roughly a tenth of them singletons. The source material was blood, either unsorted or a sorted T cell fraction (not recorded which). The receptors originated from a male donor with ankylosing spondylitis or in good health (not recorded which).

This clonotype was counted ten times or more. The CDR3 region is CSATVQGDQPQHF. CDR3 DNA: TGCAGTGCTACGGTGCAGGGAGATCAGCCCCAGCATTTT. J is TRBJ1-5 and V is TRBV20-1; tentatively, D is TRBD1 (5 bases). The CDR3 covers 13 residues. The V gene's germline CDR1 is DFQATT and CDR2 SNEGSKA (reference sequence). Trimming shortened V by 4 bases and J by 5 bases, and 12 bases separated the two germline ends.

This clonotype was found many times. J is TRBJ2-3 and V is TRBV3-1; tentatively, D is TRBD2 (6 bases). Trimming cost V 4 bases and J 2 bases, with 13 bases left between them. From germline, CDR1 is LGHDT and CDR2 YNNKEL (reference sequence). The CDR3 is made up of 15 amino acids. CDR3 nucleotide sequence: TGTGCCAGCAGCCCCTCGGGACTTGCCACAGATACGCAGTATTTT. It translates to CASSPSGLATDTQYF.

This clonotype has a handful of counts. V usage is TRBV20-1 and J usage is TRBJ1-1, with a weak D call TRBD1 (5 bases). There are 14 residues in the CDR3. The germline V and J ends were trimmed by 3 bases and 0 bases, with 11 bases remaining between them. CDR1 and CDR2 from the germline V gene are DFQATT and SNEGSKA (reference sequence). CDR3 sequence (DNA): TGCAGTGCTAGGGATACAGGAATGAACACTGAAGCTTTCTTT. Amino acids: CSARDTGMNTEAFF.

This clonotype appeared many times. The rearrangement joins TRBV20-1 to TRBJ2-2; 11 bases agree with TRBD2. The V and J ends lost 6 bases and 1 base, in that order; junction bases with no gene match: 4. The CDR3 sequence is 15 residues long. The germline gives CDR1 DFQATT, CDR2 SNEGSKA (reference sequence). CDR3 DNA sequence: TGCAGTGCGTCACTAGCGGGGGAGAACACCGGGGAGCTGTTTTTT. This encodes CSASLAGENTGELFF.

Ten or more counts support this clonotype. This chain links TRBV20-1 with TRBJ1-2; D gene ambiguous. Germline V CDR1 and CDR2: DFQATT, SNEGSKA (reference sequence). The CDR3 has 15 residues. V dropped 2 bases and J dropped 4 bases, with 17 bases sitting between them. The CDR3 sequence: CSARPKPATTYGYTF. The CDR3 bases are TGCAGTGCTAGACCCAAACCAGCAACAACCTATGGCTACACCTTC.

In this sample, this clonotype turned up many times. The chain carries TRBV20-1 and TRBJ1-6, with D hard to call. The CDR3 spans 16 residues. Trimming cost V 1 base and J 6 bases, with 16 bases left between them. Germline V gene data show CDR1 as DFQATT and CDR2 as SNEGSKA (reference sequence). CDR3 bases: TGCAGTGCTAGAGTCGCGGCTTCCCTCGGTAATTCACCCCTCCACTTT. Amino acids: CSARVAASLGNSPLHF.

This clonotype was seen many times. The chain is built from TRBV20-1 and TRBJ2-5, with 9 positions matching TRBD2. Germline V gene sequence: CDR1 DFQATT, CDR2 SNEGSKA (reference sequence). V lost 0 bases and J lost 5; bases outside the gene matches: 7. The CDR3 has 15 amino acids. The CDR3 sequence: CSARDLGGGVETQYF. CDR3 DNA: TGCAGTGCTAGAGATCTGGGCGGGGGGGTCGAGACCCAGTACTTC.

J is TRBJ2-3 and V is TRBV5-1; tentatively, D is TRBD2 (5 bases). Per germline, CDR1 SGHRS and CDR2 YFSETQ. Trimming removed 1 base from V and 3 bases from J, with 15 bases in between. CDR3 length: 16 residues. The CDR3 protein is CASSLLPGIQTDTQYF. For the CDR3, the DNA is TGCGCCAGCAGCTTGCTCCCCGGGATTCAGACAGATACGCAGTATTTT.

This clonotype was detected many times. The CDR3 DNA is TGCGCCAGCAGCTTGGGGGACAGGGACTCACCCCTCCACTTT. Translated: CASSLGDRDSPLHF. V gene TRBV5-1 combines with J gene TRBJ1-6, with 9 bases that match TRBD1. The CDR3 covers 14 residues. V dropped 0 bases and J dropped 10; count of bases not matched to a gene: 2. The V gene's germline CDR1 is SGHRS and CDR2 YFSETQ.

This clonotype was detected ten times or more. The gene calls are TRBV5-5 and TRBJ2-1; the match to TRBD2 covers 9 bases. V lost 8 bases to trimming and J lost 8 bases; unmatched junction nucleotides: 14. The CDR3 covers 15 residues. Germline loops: CDR1 SGHKS, CDR2 YYEKEE (reference sequence). The DNA of the CDR3 is TGTGCCAGTAGGAGCACAGCGGGGGGACGGGATGAGCAGTTCTTC. Protein: CASRSTAGGRDEQFF.

This clonotype has more than one count but fewer than ten. The V and J genes are TRBV20-1 and TRBJ2-7, with 7 bases matching TRBD1. This CDR3 contains 13 residues. Losses at the gene ends were 2 bases for V and 6 bases for J; bases not matched to a gene: 7. Per germline, CDR1 DFQATT and CDR2 SNEGSKA (reference sequence). CDR3 DNA: TGCAGTGCTAGAAGACAGGGACCGACCGAGCAGTACTTC. Translation gives CSARRQGPTEQYF.

A few counts support this clonotype. The chain uses TRBV25-1 and TRBJ1-5; D possibly corresponds to TRBD1 (6 bases). The germline CDR1 and CDR2 sequences are MGHDK and SYGVNS. This CDR3 spans 13 amino acids. The V end lost 6 bases, the J end lost 5 bases, and 11 bases lay between the germline ends. CDR3 sequence (DNA): TGTGCCAGCAGGCAGGGGATGGATCAGCCCCAGCATTTT. Its translation is CASRQGMDQPQHF.

This clonotype was counted between two and nine times. The chain combines TRBV11-2 with TRBJ2-7; D uncertain. CDR3 size: 15 residues. V was trimmed by 1 base and J by 0 bases, leaving 10 bases between them. Germline V lookup: CDR1 SGHAT, CDR2 FQNNGV. The CDR3 DNA is TGTGCCAGCAGCTTAGTCTATAGCACCTCCTACGAGCAGTACTTC. This translates into CASSLVYSTSYEQYF.

This clonotype turned up a few times. The CDR3 spells CASSSAGRRGYEQYF. The CDR3 region has the DNA TGTGCCAGCAGTTCCGCTGGAAGGAGGGGCTACGAGCAGTACTTC. The rearrangement joins TRBV12-3 or TRBV12-4 to TRBJ2-7, with TRBD2 as a possible D gene (6 bases). Trimming removed 4 bases at V and 3 bases at J, with 16 bases between. The CDR3 runs 15 residues.

This clonotype has a count of ten or more. The CDR3 nucleotides are TGCGCCAGCAGCTTGGATCAGGCTAGCACAGATACGCAGTATTTT. Encoded protein: CASSLDQASTDTQYF. The chain joins TRBV5-1 to TRBJ2-3, with D uncertain. From germline, CDR1 is SGHRS and CDR2 YFSETQ. The CDR3 has 15 residues. V lost 0 bases, J lost 0 bases, and 8 bases lay in between.

The chain has TRBV15 and TRBJ2-7; the match to TRBD1 covers 7 bases. The germline CDR1 and CDR2 sequences are LNHNV and YYDKDF (reference sequence). The length of the CDR3 is 14 residues. J gave up 6 bases and V 4 bases, and 9 bases lay outside the gene matches. The CDR3 spells CATSTDRLNSEQYF. For the CDR3, the DNA is TGTGCCACCAGCACGGACAGGTTGAATAGCGAGCAGTACTTC.

In this sample, this clonotype turned up many times. The rearrangement joins TRBV24-1 to TRBJ1-2, with D hard to call. The CDR3 length is 15 residues. The V gene's germline CDR1 is KGHDR and CDR2 SFDVKD. Trimming removed 2 bases at V and 4 bases at J, with 13 bases between. The CDR3 coding sequence is TGTGCCACCAGTGATTGGGTGGACGGTATCTATGGCTACACCTTC. As protein: CATSDWVDGIYGYTF.

This chain joins TRBV3-1 and TRBJ1-1; D might be TRBD1 (5 bases). The length of the CDR3 is 15 residues. Deletions cut 4 bases from V and 2 bases from J, with 14 bases between. Germline assignment: CDR1 LGHDT and CDR2 YNNKEL (reference sequence). The CDR3 region has the DNA TGTGCCAGCAGCCTCGACCTGACAGTAAACACTGAAGCTTTCTTT. Translating gives CASSLDLTVNTEAFF.

Ten or more counts support this clonotype. The V and J genes are TRBV29-1 and TRBJ2-3, with 11 bases identical to TRBD2. This CDR3 has 15 residues. The junction had 6 bases not matched to a gene; V was cut back by 6 bases and J by 1 base. CDR1 SQVTM and CDR2 ANQGSEA come from the germline V gene. This chain's CDR3 is CSVATSGGGTDTQYF. CDR3 bases: TGCAGCGTCGCCACTAGCGGGGGAGGCACAGATACGCAGTATTTT.

The V and J genes are TRBV28 and TRBJ2-7, with D perhaps TRBD2 (7 bases). V lost 10 bases to trimming and J lost 3 bases, with 16 bases between them. Germline CDR1 reads MDHEN; CDR2 reads SYDVKM. The CDR3 is 13 residues long. The CDR3 bases are TGTGCCACTACACGGGGGGCCGACTACGAGCAGTACTTC. It encodes CATTRGADYEQYF.

This clonotype occurred many times. The chain recombines TRBV7-9 with TRBJ2-1; TRBD1 matches 7 bases. The germline CDR1 and CDR2 sequences are SEHNR and FQNEAQ (reference sequence). This CDR3 is built from 16 residues. V gave up 5 bases and J gave up 6 bases; unmatched junction bases: 13. CDR3 region: CASSPNRGNNFNEQFF. The CDR3 region has the DNA TGTGCCAGCAGCCCAAACAGGGGTAACAATTTCAATGAGCAGTTCTTC. Variable domain in full (rest from reference TRBV7-9 and TRBJ2-1): DTGVSQNPRHKITKRGQNVTFRCDPISEHNRLYWYRQTLGQGPEFLTYFQNEAQLEKSRLLSDRFSAERPKGSFSTLEIQRTEQGDSAMYLCASSPNRGNNFNEQFFGPGTRLTVL.

This clonotype was seen repeatedly, ten times or more. This sequence joins TRBV24-1 and TRBJ2-1; tentative D call: TRBD1 (6 bases). Trimming cost V 4 bases and J 0 bases, with 9 bases left between them. Germline-derived CDR1 and CDR2 are KGHDR and SFDVKD. The CDR3 consists of 15 residues. The chain's CDR3 is CATSDGQISYNEQFF. CDR3 DNA: TGTGCCACCAGTGACGGACAGATCTCCTACAATGAGCAGTTCTTC.

This clonotype was detected ten times or more. This chain connects TRBV20-1 to TRBJ1-1; tentative D call: TRBD1 (5 bases). Trimming cost V 1 base and J 1 base, with 10 bases left between them. From germline, CDR1 is DFQATT and CDR2 SNEGSKA (reference sequence). CDR3 size: 14 residues. CDR3 sequence: CSARVGVANTEAFF. In DNA, the CDR3 is TGCAGTGCTAGAGTAGGGGTGGCGAACACTGAAGCTTTCTTT.

Remarks on this clonotype: This may come from a read error, since a much larger clone is one base off. The chain links TRBV2 to TRBJ2-2; tentative D call: TRBD2 (6 bases). The CDR3 totals 15 residues. Germline V lookup: CDR1 SNHLY, CDR2 FYNNEI. CDR3 residues: CASSRLAGATGEVFF. For the CDR3, the DNA is TGTGCCAGCAGTCGGTTAGCTGGGGCCACCGGGGAGGTGTTTTTT.

This clonotype was recorded many times. The CDR3, as DNA: TGTGCCAGCAGCTGGGACAGAGCTTTTATGAACACTGAAGCTTTCTTT. This translates into CASSWDRAFMNTEAFF. J is TRBJ1-1 and V is TRBV5-6; TRBD1 aligns across 7 bases. V lost 3 bases to trimming and J lost 0 bases; unmatched junction nucleotides: 8. The germline CDR1 and CDR2 sequences are SGHDT and YYEEEE. The CDR3 totals 16 residues.

This clonotype was recorded at least ten times. V and J are TRBV5-5 and TRBJ1-1; 8 bases are a match to TRBD1. The CDR3 covers 18 residues. The junction had 12 bases not matched to a gene; V was cut back by 1 base and J by 1 base. Germline V CDR1 and CDR2: SGHKS, YYEKEE (reference sequence). The CDR3 bases are TGTGCCAGCAGCTTGATGGGGAGAGGCGGACAGGGGAACACTGAAGCTTTCTTT. This sequence encodes CASSLMGRGGQGNTEAFF.

This clonotype was seen many times. CDR3 nucleotide sequence: TGCGCCAGCAGCACGCAGGGACAGCGCTCCTACAATGAGCAGTTCTTC. This codes for CASSTQGQRSYNEQFF. The chain has TRBV5-1 and TRBJ2-1; TRBD1 matches at 7 bases. CDR1 is SGHRS and CDR2 is YFSETQ in the germline V gene. The CDR3 has 16 amino acids. Germline trimming cut 4 bases from V and 0 bases from J; bases unmatched to any gene: 7.

This clonotype was recorded at least ten times. The chain uses TRBV28 and TRBJ2-3; possible D gene TRBD2, 5 bases. The CDR3 is made up of 15 amino acids. CDR1 and CDR2 (germline): MDHEN, SYDVKM. V was pared by 5 bases and J by 2 bases, with 14 bases between. Here the CDR3 DNA reads TGTGCCAGCAGTCCGTGGGGAGACTTCACAGATACGCAGTATTTT. The encoded protein is CASSPWGDFTDTQYF.